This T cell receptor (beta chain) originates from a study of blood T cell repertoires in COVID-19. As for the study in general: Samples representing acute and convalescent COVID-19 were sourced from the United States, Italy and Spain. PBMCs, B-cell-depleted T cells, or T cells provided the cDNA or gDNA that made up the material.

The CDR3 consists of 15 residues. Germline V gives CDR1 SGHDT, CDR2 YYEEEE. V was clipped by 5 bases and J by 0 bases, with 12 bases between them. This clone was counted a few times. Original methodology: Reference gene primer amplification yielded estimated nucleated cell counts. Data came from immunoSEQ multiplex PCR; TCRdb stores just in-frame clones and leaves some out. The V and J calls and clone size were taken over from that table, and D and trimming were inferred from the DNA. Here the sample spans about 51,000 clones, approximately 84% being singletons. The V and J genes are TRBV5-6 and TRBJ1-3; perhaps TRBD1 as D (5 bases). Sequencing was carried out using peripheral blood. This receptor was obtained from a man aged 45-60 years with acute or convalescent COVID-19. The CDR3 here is CASSSGLSSGNTIYF. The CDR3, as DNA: TGTGCCAGCAGTTCGGGACTTTCCTCTGGAAACACCATATATTTT. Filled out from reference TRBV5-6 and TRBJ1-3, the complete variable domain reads DAGVTQSPTHLIKTRGQQVTLRCSPKSGHDTVSWYQQALGQGPQFIFQYYEEEERQRGNFPDRFSGHQFPNYSSELNVNALLLGDSALYLCASSSGLSSGNTIYFGEGSWLTVV.